Listed here are 21 T cell receptor beta chains from one sample, sequenced in a study of blood T cell repertoires in COVID-19. TCRdb's copy holds only in-frame clones and misses some; the assay was immunoSEQ multiplex PCR. The sample lists 150,000 or so clones, 75% to 90% occurring once. The sample consisted of peripheral blood. These receptors all stem from a man at least 80 years old with acute or convalescent COVID-19.

This chain uses TRBV5-1 with TRBJ2-2; 7 nucleotides agree with TRBD1. V gave up 8 bases and J gave up 2 bases; unmatched junction bases: 6. The length of the CDR3 is 14 residues. Germline CDR1 and CDR2: SGHRS and YFSETQ. CDR3 in amino acids: CASKGQTNTGELFF. In nucleotides, the CDR3 is TGCGCCAGTAAGGGACAGACAAACACCGGGGAGCTGTTTTTT.

The chain recombines TRBV30 with TRBJ2-5; maybe TRBD2 (5 bases). From germline, CDR1 is GTSNPN and CDR2 SVGIG (reference sequence). CDR3 length: 14 amino acids. V was clipped by 0 bases and J by 0 bases, with 8 bases between them. For the CDR3, the DNA is TGTGCCTGGAGTGTACTAGTATACCAAGAGACCCAGTACTTC. The encoded protein is CAWSVLVYQETQYF.

This sequence joins TRBV28 and TRBJ2-7, with 7 bases lining up with TRBD1. Trimming removed 5 bases from V and 5 bases from J; junction bases left unmatched: 9. CDR1 is MDHEN and CDR2 is SYDVKM in the germline V gene. CDR3 size: 14 residues. Here the CDR3 DNA reads TGTGCCAGCAGTGGACGGACAGGTCTAGACGAGCAGTACTTC. This encodes CASSGRTGLDEQYF. Looking up the rest from reference TRBV28 and TRBJ2-7 gives the full variable domain: DVKVTQSSRYLVKRTGEKVFLECVQDMDHENMFWYRQDPGLGLRLIYFSYDVKMKEKGDIPEGYSVSREKKERFSLILESASTNQTSMYLCASSGRTGLDEQYFGPGTRLTVT.

The rearrangement links TRBV3-1 (or the pseudogene TRBV3-2) to TRBJ2-3, with D perhaps matching TRBD1 (6 bases). The CDR3 covers 15 residues. Trimming removed 0 bases at V and 6 bases at J, with 13 bases between. Germline CDR1 reads LGHDT; CDR2 reads YNNKEL (reference sequence). CDR3 loop: CASSQEFRGEDTQYF. The DNA of the CDR3 is TGTGCCAGCAGCCAAGAGTTCAGGGGAGAGGATACGCAGTATTTT.

The chain recombines TRBV6-1 with TRBJ2-2, with 11 bases identical to TRBD2. CDR1 and CDR2 from the germline V gene are MNHNS and SASEGT. The CDR3 runs 16 residues. J gave up 5 bases and V 4 bases, and 6 bases lay outside the gene matches. CDR3 amino acids: CASSATSGGRTGELFF. Here the CDR3 DNA reads TGTGCCAGCAGTGCCACTAGCGGGGGTCGAACCGGGGAGCTGTTTTTT.

This clone appeared a few times. This rearrangement joins TRBV7-8 to TRBJ1-5; 7 bases line up with TRBD1. The CDR3 contains 13 residues. Looked up from germline, CDR1 is SGHVS and CDR2 is FQNEAQ. V trimming: 5 bases; J trimming: 5 bases; junction bases outside the gene matches: 3. The CDR3 reads CASSRDRDQPQHF. In DNA form, the CDR3 reads TGTGCCAGCAGCCGGGACAGAGATCAGCCCCAGCATTTT.

The chain combines TRBV24-1 with TRBJ1-5; 8 bases align to TRBD1. V lost 3 bases, J lost 4 bases, and 4 bases stayed unmatched. The CDR3 contains 15 residues. Germline V lookup: CDR1 KGHDR, CDR2 SFDVKD. The CDR3 is CATSDNRGWNQPQHF. Written as DNA, the CDR3 is TGTGCCACCAGTGATAACAGGGGGTGGAATCAGCCCCAGCATTTT.

The rearrangement links TRBV3-1 (or the pseudogene TRBV3-2) to TRBJ2-1, with TRBD2 matching 8 bases. V shed 4 bases and J 13 bases; nucleotides not matched to a gene: 9. The germline CDR1 and CDR2 sequences are LGHDT and YNNKEL (reference sequence). There are 13 residues in the CDR3. This CDR3 is CASSPMAGGPQFF. The DNA of the CDR3 is TGTGCCAGCAGCCCTATGGCGGGGGGCCCTCAGTTCTTC.

The V gene is TRBV5-1, the J gene TRBJ2-3, with 10 bases aligning to TRBD1. Germline loops: CDR1 SGHRS, CDR2 YFSETQ. J lost 4 bases, V lost 0 bases, and 8 bases had no gene match. CDR3 length: 17 amino acids. CDR3 in amino acids: CASSLVRGTGVPDTQYF. The DNA for the CDR3 is TGCGCCAGCAGCTTGGTTCGTGGGACAGGGGTCCCAGATACGCAGTATTTT.

The chain recombines TRBV4-2 with TRBJ2-3; D is ambiguous. Deletions cut 0 bases from V and 4 bases from J, with 11 bases between. There are 15 residues in the CDR3. CDR1 LGHNA and CDR2 YNFKEQ come from the germline V gene. In DNA, the CDR3 is TGTGCCAGCAGCCAAGAACCACCCCCGGCAGATACGCAGTATTTT. The encoded protein is CASSQEPPPADTQYF.

The table lists this clone with a few counts. The chain has TRBV2 and TRBJ1-2; the D gene is possibly TRBD1 (6 bases). Germline lookup yields CDR1 SNHLY and CDR2 FYNNEI. CDR3 length: 11 residues. The germline V and J ends were trimmed by 8 bases and 5 bases, with 9 bases remaining between them. In DNA form, the CDR3 reads TGTGCCAGCGGGACACTGTATGGCTACACCTTC. It translates to CASGTLYGYTF.

The chain uses TRBV19 and TRBJ1-1; D not resolved. V was clipped by 3 bases and J by 4 bases, with 12 bases between them. Germline values: CDR1 LNHDA, CDR2 SQIVND (reference sequence). The CDR3 length is 14 residues. This chain's CDR3 is CASSIVQFGTEAFF. CDR3 nucleotides: TGTGCCAGTAGTATTGTGCAATTCGGCACTGAAGCTTTCTTT.

The chain is built from TRBV7-9 and TRBJ2-7; D perhaps matches TRBD1 (7 bases). Trimming cost V 5 bases and J 6 bases, with 20 bases left between them. Germline CDR1 SEHNR, CDR2 FQNEAQ (reference sequence). The CDR3 spans 15 residues. The CDR3 DNA follows: TGTGCCAGCAGCGATAAACAGGGGAGGTACAGCGAGCAGTACTTC. Translated, it gives CASSDKQGRYSEQYF.

The sample holds a few counts of this clone. The chain recombines TRBV18 with TRBJ1-3; TRBD1 agrees at 8 bases. The V and J ends lost 2 bases and 0 bases, in that order; junction bases with no gene match: 6. The length of the CDR3 is 17 residues. Germline assignment: CDR1 KGHSH and CDR2 LQKENI. The CDR3 DNA follows: TGTGCCAGCTCACCAGAGACAGGGGCCCCCTCTGGAAACACCATATATTTT. This sequence encodes CASSPETGAPSGNTIYF.

The chain uses TRBV27 and TRBJ1-5; D is possibly TRBD1 (6 bases). This CDR3 contains 15 residues. Germline assignment: CDR1 MNHEY and CDR2 SMNVEV (reference sequence). V shed 3 bases and J shed 6 bases, with 15 bases lying between them. For the CDR3, the DNA is TGTGCCAGCAGTTTGGTCCAGGGGATTAGTCAGCCCCAGCATTTT. It is translated as CASSLVQGISQPQHF.

The rearrangement uses TRBV3-1 (or the pseudogene TRBV3-2) and TRBJ2-7, with D possibly matching TRBD1 (5 bases). The CDR3 extends over 16 amino acids. CDR1 LGHDT and CDR2 YNNKEL come from the germline V gene (reference sequence). Trimming took off 0 bases at V and 0 bases at J, with 12 bases between the two ends. CDR3 residues: CASSQERHRSSYEQYF. CDR3 nucleotides: TGTGCCAGCAGCCAAGAGCGTCACAGGTCCTCCTACGAGCAGTACTTC.

The rearrangement links TRBV3-1 (or the pseudogene TRBV3-2) to TRBJ2-5; TRBD1 matches at 8 bases. The germline V gene has CDR1 LGHDT and CDR2 YNNKEL (reference sequence). The J segment lost 5 bases and the V segment lost 4 bases, leaving 9 bases of the junction unmatched. There are 15 residues in the CDR3. The CDR3: CASSPGDRSWETQYF. As DNA, the CDR3 is TGTGCCAGCAGCCCGGGGGACAGGTCGTGGGAGACCCAGTACTTC.

The chain recombines TRBV3-1 (or the pseudogene TRBV3-2) with TRBJ2-1, with D tentatively TRBD1 (6 bases). This CDR3 region has 14 residues. Germline V gene lookup returns CDR1 LGHDT and CDR2 YNNKEL (reference sequence). V was clipped by 5 bases and J by 5 bases, with 13 bases between them. The CDR3 region is CASSDRDTNNEQFF. Written as DNA, the CDR3 is TGTGCCAGCAGCGACCGGGACACAAACAATGAGCAGTTCTTC.

The chain employs TRBV12-3 or TRBV12-4 and TRBJ1-5; a weak D match, TRBD1 (5 bases). V shed 7 bases and J shed 10 bases, with 14 bases lying between them. The CDR3 contains 12 residues. The DNA for the CDR3 is TGTGCCAGCACCACAGGCCCCCAACCCCAGCATTTT. The encoded protein is CASTTGPQPQHF.

CDR3 sequence (DNA): TGTGCCAGCAGCCAAGTCATAGGGGAGGGAGGTGGCTACACCTTC. Translating it yields CASSQVIGEGGGYTF. This sequence joins TRBV3-1 (or the pseudogene TRBV3-2) and TRBJ1-2; a possible D gene is TRBD1 (5 bases). Germline values: CDR1 LGHDT, CDR2 YNNKEL (reference sequence). Trimming removed 1 base at V and 7 bases at J, with 16 bases between. There are 15 residues in the CDR3.

CDR3 sequence: CASSTSRGIWETQYF. DNA of the CDR3: TGTGCCAGTAGTACTAGCCGGGGGATCTGGGAGACCCAGTACTTC. The chain is built from TRBV19 and TRBJ2-5, with D perhaps matching TRBD2 (6 bases). The CDR3 loop spans 15 amino acids. Germline V gene lookup returns CDR1 LNHDA and CDR2 SQIVND (reference sequence). V was pared by 4 bases and J by 5 bases, with 17 bases between.